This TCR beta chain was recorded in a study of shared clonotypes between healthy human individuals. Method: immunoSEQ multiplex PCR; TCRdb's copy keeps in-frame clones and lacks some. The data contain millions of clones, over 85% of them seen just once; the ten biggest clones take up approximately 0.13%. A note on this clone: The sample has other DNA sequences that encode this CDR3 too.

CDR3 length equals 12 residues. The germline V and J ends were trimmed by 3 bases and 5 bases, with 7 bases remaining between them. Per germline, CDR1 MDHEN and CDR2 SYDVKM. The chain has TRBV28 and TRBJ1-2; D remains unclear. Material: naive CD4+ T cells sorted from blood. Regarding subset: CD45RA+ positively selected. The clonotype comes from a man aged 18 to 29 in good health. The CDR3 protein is CASSLGTYGYTF. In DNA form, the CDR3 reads TGTGCCAGCAGTTTGGGAACTTATGGCTACACCTTC.